The 29 T cell receptor beta chains given below trace back to one sample, sequenced in a study of shared clonotypes between healthy human individuals. Terminally differentiated effector memory CD45RA+ cells were excluded from the naive CD8 cells, which were CD45RO-negative and positively selected for CCR7. Only in-frame clones appear in the TCRdb table, and some are missing; sequencing was by immunoSEQ multiplex PCR. Of about 2.2 million clones detected, more than 85% appear once; the ten largest clones hold roughly 1.7%. Sequenced input: naive CD8+ T cells from PBMCs. The receptors shown here come from a man aged 18-30 years in good health. Some clones in this sample may be carry-over from other donors' samples.

The gene calls are TRBV19 and TRBJ2-1; a possible D gene is TRBD1 (5 bases). Germline values: CDR1 LNHDA, CDR2 SQIVND (reference sequence). V gave up 3 bases and J gave up 8 bases, with 11 bases separating them. This CDR3 has 13 residues. The CDR3 sequence: CASSMGPLDEQFF. Written as DNA, the CDR3 is TGTGCCAGTAGTATGGGGCCCCTGGATGAGCAGTTCTTC.

Here the CDR3 DNA reads TGTGCCAGCAGTTTATCGGACACAAAGGGGTGGACTGAAGCTTTCTTT. Translation gives CASSLSDTKGWTEAFF. The rearrangement joins TRBV27 to TRBJ1-1, with a weak D call TRBD1 (5 bases). With 0 bases removed from V and 5 bases from J, the gap between germline ends came to 16 bases. Germline CDR1 MNHEY, CDR2 SMNVEV (reference sequence). The CDR3 length is 16 residues.

The rearrangement links TRBV5-6 to TRBJ1-1; D ambiguous. Germline V gene sequence: CDR1 SGHDT, CDR2 YYEEEE. Deletions cut 0 bases from V and 1 base from J, with 10 bases between. This CDR3 region has 15 residues. The CDR3 here is CASSLASGQNTEAFF. The CDR3 DNA follows: TGTGCCAGCAGCTTGGCCAGTGGGCAGAACACTGAAGCTTTCTTT.

The chain uses TRBV10-3 and TRBJ1-2; no clear D gene. Per germline, CDR1 ENHRY and CDR2 SYGVKD. V was clipped by 4 bases and J by 3 bases, with 21 bases between them. This CDR3 has 17 amino acids. In DNA form, the CDR3 reads TGTGCCATCAGTGCGCCCTATCGCACGGACGATCACTATGGCTACACCTTC. Protein product: CAISAPYRTDDHYGYTF.

This clone appeared once. The chain joins TRBV12-5 to TRBJ2-5, with D maybe TRBD2 (5 bases). Between the trimmed V and J ends, which lost 6 bases and 9 bases, there was a span of 17 bases. Germline V gene data show CDR1 as LGHNT and CDR2 as FRNRAP. The CDR3 length is 13 residues. In DNA form, the CDR3 reads TGTGCTAGTGGCCGAGAGGGCCGGTGGGCCCAGTACTTC. Translation gives CASGREGRWAQYF.

Here the CDR3 reads CASSPSQRATRDNEQFF. The CDR3 DNA reads as TGTGCCAGCAGCCCTTCCCAGCGGGCCACGCGGGACAATGAGCAGTTCTTC. The rearrangement uses TRBV7-9 and TRBJ2-1; perhaps TRBD2 as D (6 bases). The V end was cut by 5 bases, the J end by 5 bases, with 22 bases between. The germline CDR1 and CDR2 sequences are SEHNR and FQNEAQ (reference sequence). The CDR3 spans 17 residues.

The chain employs TRBV27 and TRBJ2-7; a weak D match, TRBD2 (6 bases). V lost 9 bases, J lost 3 bases, and 15 bases lay in between. The CDR3 is 13 residues long. The V gene's germline CDR1 is MNHEY and CDR2 SMNVEV (reference sequence). CDR3 in amino acids: CASGPGLNYEQYF. In nucleotides, the CDR3 is TGTGCCAGTGGGCCGGGACTTAACTACGAGCAGTACTTC.

This chain uses TRBV5-1 with TRBJ2-7, with D maybe TRBD1 (6 bases). Germline assignment: CDR1 SGHRS and CDR2 YFSETQ. The CDR3 loop spans 15 amino acids. V lost 2 bases, J lost 2 bases, and 14 bases lay in between. This CDR3 is CASSLTWTVAYEQYF. For the CDR3, the DNA is TGCGCCAGCAGCTTAACATGGACAGTAGCCTACGAGCAGTACTTC.

Written as DNA, the CDR3 is TGCGCCAGCAGTAGGCTAGCGGGAGAGGGGGCGAATGAGCAGTTCTTC. It yields the protein CASSRLAGEGANEQFF. The chain carries TRBV10-2 and TRBJ2-1, with TRBD2 matching over 10 bases. Germline V gene lookup returns CDR1 WSHSY and CDR2 SAAADI. The CDR3 sequence is 16 residues long. V was pared by 5 bases and J by 7 bases, with 11 bases of the junction left unmatched.

The rearrangement links TRBV27 to TRBJ1-5; D possibly corresponds to TRBD1 (6 bases). The CDR3 runs 14 residues. Trimming removed 2 bases from V and 7 bases from J, with 12 bases in between. Per germline, CDR1 MNHEY and CDR2 SMNVEV (reference sequence). In DNA form, the CDR3 reads TGTGCCAGCAGTTTAATGGGGGCTGGGCAGCCCCAGCATTTT. It codes for CASSLMGAGQPQHF.

In its sample, this clone was seen once. The J gene is TRBJ1-5, the V gene TRBV27; 7 bases are shared with TRBD1. J lost 5 bases, V lost 8 bases, and 12 bases had no gene match. Germline V gene sequence: CDR1 MNHEY, CDR2 SMNVEV (reference sequence). CDR3 size: 15 residues. The CDR3: CASGMMGTADQPQHF. The CDR3 DNA follows: TGTGCCAGCGGAATGATGGGGACAGCCGATCAGCCCCAGCATTTT.

For this clone: The same CDR3 is also encoded by other DNA sequences in this sample. The chain recombines TRBV27 with TRBJ2-1; tentative D call: TRBD1 (6 bases). CDR3 length equals 15 residues. The V and J ends lost 7 bases and 0 bases respectively, with 13 bases between them. CDR1 MNHEY and CDR2 SMNVEV come from the germline V gene (reference sequence). DNA of the CDR3: TGTGCCAGCACCCCTAGGGGGAGCTCCTACAATGAGCAGTTCTTC. As protein: CASTPRGSSYNEQFF.

Remarks on this clone: Other DNA sequences in the same sample also yield this CDR3. The rearrangement links TRBV9 to TRBJ2-7; tentative D call: TRBD2 (6 bases). Trimming left V 0 bases short and J 0 bases short, with 10 bases between. CDR3 size: 15 residues. Germline lookup yields CDR1 SGDLS and CDR2 YYNGEE. As DNA, the CDR3 is TGTGCCAGCAGCGTAGGTGGCGGGAACTCCTACGAGCAGTACTTC. Translating it yields CASSVGGGNSYEQYF.

V is TRBV4-2 and J is TRBJ2-1; D gene unclear. Trimming removed 2 bases at V and 10 bases at J, with 15 bases between. CDR3 size: 14 residues. CDR1 LGHNA and CDR2 YNFKEQ come from the germline V gene. The CDR3 is CASSQMGLDREQFF. As DNA, the CDR3 is TGTGCCAGCAGCCAAATGGGGTTGGACCGCGAGCAGTTCTTC.

This chain connects TRBV9 to TRBJ2-1, with TRBD2 matching over 8 bases. The CDR3 totals 14 residues. Germline CDR1 and CDR2: SGDLS and YYNGEE. Losses at the gene ends were 4 bases for V and 2 bases for J; bases not matched to a gene: 2. The CDR3: CASSLAGPYNEQFF. The CDR3 coding sequence is TGTGCCAGCAGCTTAGCGGGACCCTACAATGAGCAGTTCTTC.

The chain couples TRBV7-9 to TRBJ2-6; either TRBD1 or TRBD2 may supply D (6 bases each). The germline CDR1 and CDR2 sequences are SEHNR and FQNEAQ (reference sequence). CDR3 length: 14 amino acids. Trimming took 6 bases from V and 4 from J, leaving 10 bases between them. Written as DNA, the CDR3 is TGTGCCAGCAGGGGGGGCCCAGGGGCCAACGTCCTGACTTTC. This gives the protein CASRGGPGANVLTF.

The V call is TRBV7-2, the J call TRBJ2-7; 7 bases fit TRBD1. After removal of 3 bases from V and 7 bases from J, the junction contained 15 bases not matched to a gene. Looked up from germline, CDR1 is SGHTA and CDR2 is FQGNSA. CDR3 length: 16 amino acids. CDR3 nucleotides: TGTGCCAGCAGCTTGCGACAGGGAGTCGGGGCTGTGGAGCAGTACTTC. It yields the protein CASSLRQGVGAVEQYF.

The chain carries TRBV29-1 and TRBJ1-2, with D unresolved. The length of the CDR3 is 11 residues. The germline V gene encodes CDR1 SQVTM and CDR2 ANQGSEA. Trimming shortened V by 6 bases and J by 4 bases, and 9 bases separated the two germline ends. This chain's CDR3 is CSVSALYGYTF. CDR3 DNA: TGCAGCGTCAGTGCCCTCTATGGCTACACCTTC.

The rearrangement joins TRBV11-3 to TRBJ2-1; 9 positions agree with TRBD2. CDR1 is SGHNT and CDR2 is YENEEA in the germline V gene. The CDR3 sequence is 16 residues long. V lost 3 bases to trimming and J lost 1 base; unmatched junction nucleotides: 4. The CDR3 reads CASSLREGKSYNEQFF. DNA for the CDR3: TGTGCCAGCAGCTTGCGGGAGGGTAAATCCTACAATGAGCAGTTCTTC. Using reference TRBV11-3 and TRBJ2-1 for the parts outside the CDR3, the full variable domain is EAGVVQSPRYKIIEKKQPVAFWCNPISGHNTLYWYLQNLGQGPELLIRYENEEAVDDSQLPKDRFSAERLKGVDSTLKIQPAELGDSAVYLCASSLREGKSYNEQFFGPGTRLTVL.

This clone was detected once. The chain links TRBV27 to TRBJ2-1; 9 nucleotides align to TRBD1. In germline, CDR1 is MNHEY, CDR2 SMNVEV (reference sequence). CDR3 size: 16 residues. The ends lost 0 bases at V and 5 bases at J; junction bases unmatched: 5. CDR3 protein: CASSLSKGTGHNEQFF. CDR3 bases: TGTGCCAGCAGTTTATCGAAAGGGACAGGGCACAATGAGCAGTTCTTC.

The chain has TRBV4-1 and TRBJ2-1, with 9 nucleotides matching TRBD2. The CDR3 is 15 amino acids. Trimming removed 4 bases from V and 4 bases from J; junction bases left unmatched: 5. Germline V gene lookup returns CDR1 MGHRA and CDR2 YSYEKL. CDR3 in DNA: TGCGCCAGCAGCCCCACGGCGGGAGGGTACAATGAGCAGTTCTTC. The encoded protein is CASSPTAGGYNEQFF.

The V gene is TRBV19, the J gene TRBJ2-7, with D maybe TRBD1 (6 bases). Germline assignment: CDR1 LNHDA and CDR2 SQIVND (reference sequence). The CDR3 runs 14 residues. Trimming removed 1 base at V and 3 bases at J, with 10 bases between. The CDR3 sequence is CASSIGYRVYEQYF. CDR3 in DNA: TGTGCCAGTAGTATAGGATACAGGGTCTACGAGCAGTACTTC.

The J gene is TRBJ1-2, the V gene TRBV10-3; TRBD1 might be the D (5 bases). The CDR3 sequence is 16 residues long. Looked up from germline, CDR1 is ENHRY and CDR2 is SYGVKD. With 3 bases removed from V and 2 bases from J, the gap between germline ends came to 16 bases. CDR3 in amino acids: CAISDTGHPGNYGYTF. Here the CDR3 DNA reads TGTGCCATCAGTGACACCGGACACCCGGGGAACTATGGCTACACCTTC.

The chain joins TRBV5-1 to TRBJ2-3; 11 bases fit TRBD2. Germline values: CDR1 SGHRS, CDR2 YFSETQ. This CDR3 contains 16 residues. The trim removed 4 bases at V and 4 bases at J, leaving 8 bases unmatched. In DNA, the CDR3 is TGCGCCAGCAGCCCGATGGGACTAGCGGCCCCAGATACGCAGTATTTT. Its translation: CASSPMGLAAPDTQYF.

As regards this clone: The sample carries other DNA sequences with the same CDR3. For the CDR3, the DNA is TGTGCCAGCAGTCCCCGACAGGGTAGCACAGATACGCAGTATTTT. As protein: CASSPRQGSTDTQYF. V gene TRBV27 combines with J gene TRBJ2-3; TRBD1 matches at 7 bases. The CDR3 covers 15 residues. The germline V gene has CDR1 MNHEY and CDR2 SMNVEV (reference sequence). The J segment lost 0 bases and the V segment lost 5 bases, leaving 5 bases of the junction unmatched.

V and J are TRBV7-2 and TRBJ2-7; tentatively, D is TRBD1 (5 bases). Trimming removed 2 bases from V and 2 bases from J, with 10 bases in between. The CDR3 has 14 residues. Germline V CDR1 and CDR2: SGHTA, FQGNSA. CDR3 in DNA: TGTGCCAGCAGCTTACAGACAGATCCCTACGAGCAGTACTTC. Amino acid sequence: CASSLQTDPYEQYF.

This sequence joins TRBV7-9 and TRBJ2-7, with 9 bases aligning to TRBD2. J gave up 7 bases and V 2 bases, and 15 bases lay outside the gene matches. Germline loops: CDR1 SEHNR, CDR2 FQNEAQ (reference sequence). The CDR3 is 17 amino acids. The CDR3 protein is CASSLPRAGGSSFEQYF. The CDR3 coding sequence is TGTGCCAGCAGCTTACCAAGAGCGGGAGGCTCATCTTTTGAGCAGTACTTC.

The rearrangement uses TRBV15 and TRBJ2-3; maybe TRBD2 (5 bases). CDR1 is LNHNV and CDR2 is YYDKDF in the germline V gene (reference sequence). The V and J ends lost 0 bases and 6 bases respectively, with 13 bases between them. CDR3 size: 15 residues. CDR3 nucleotide sequence: TGTGCCACCAGCAGAGATGCTAGCCTTGGGGATACGCAGTATTTT. The encoded protein is CATSRDASLGDTQYF.

This clone has just one count. CDR3 DNA sequence: TGTGCCACCACACCGGGGGGGGGTAGGAACACTGAAGCTTTCTTT. Its translation: CATTPGGGRNTEAFF. The chain combines TRBV7-9 with TRBJ1-1; TRBD1 is a possible D gene (5 bases). Trimming took off 10 bases at V and 1 base at J, with 19 bases between the two ends. CDR1 is SEHNR, CDR2 FQNEAQ, per germline (reference sequence). The CDR3 loop spans 15 amino acids.